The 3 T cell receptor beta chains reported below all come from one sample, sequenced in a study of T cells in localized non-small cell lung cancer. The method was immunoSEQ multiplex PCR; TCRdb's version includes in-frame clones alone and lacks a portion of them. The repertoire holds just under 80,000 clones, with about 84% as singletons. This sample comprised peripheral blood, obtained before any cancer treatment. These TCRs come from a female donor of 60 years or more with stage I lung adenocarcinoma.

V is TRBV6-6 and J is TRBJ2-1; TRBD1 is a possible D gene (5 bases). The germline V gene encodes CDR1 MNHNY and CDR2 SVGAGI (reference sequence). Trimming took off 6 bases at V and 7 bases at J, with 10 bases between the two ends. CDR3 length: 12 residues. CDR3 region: CASSLQGNEQFF. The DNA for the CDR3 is TGTGCCAGCAGCCTCCAGGGTAATGAGCAGTTCTTC.

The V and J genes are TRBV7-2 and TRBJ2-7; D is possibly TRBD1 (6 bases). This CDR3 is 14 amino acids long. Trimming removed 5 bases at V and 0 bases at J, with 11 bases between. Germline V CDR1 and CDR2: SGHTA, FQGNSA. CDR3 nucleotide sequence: TGTGCCAGCAGCGTCCCGGACAGCTCCTACGAGCAGTACTTC. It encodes CASSVPDSSYEQYF.

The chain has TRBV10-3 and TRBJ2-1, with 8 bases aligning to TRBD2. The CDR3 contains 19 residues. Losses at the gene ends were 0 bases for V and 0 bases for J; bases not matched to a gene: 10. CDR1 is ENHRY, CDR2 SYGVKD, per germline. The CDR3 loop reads CAISESVASGLSSYNEQFF. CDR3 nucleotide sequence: TGTGCCATCAGTGAGTCAGTGGCTAGCGGGCTAAGCTCCTACAATGAGCAGTTCTTC.